Listed below are T cell receptor beta chains from one sample, sequenced in a study of T cells in Graves' hyperthyroidism and ophthalmopathy. TCRdb re-derived calls from the multiplex PCR reads in MiXCR, one entry per CDR3 protein. The profile covers about 52,000 distinct CDR3 sequences, with approximately 48% appearing a single time and just over 9% taken by the ten largest. The sample was blood. Receptors originate from a woman in her 50s with Graves' ophthalmopathy. Each CDR3 is given with its conserved first and last residue. The order of the fields is J gene, D gene, V gene, clone size, CDR3 DNA, CDR3 protein. A D gene is named only where the DNA matches it firmly. Clone sizes are given selectively: once, few, many, or a class where the clone is expanded.

>TRBJ2-3|.|TRBV6-1|many
TGTGCCAGCAGTACCCGGGGTCTAGCCGACATCACAGATACGCAGTATTTT
CASSTRGLADITDTQYF
>TRBJ2-1|TRBD2|TRBV2|many
TGTGCCAGCACCTCCCGGGGGGGGGTCGGGTCCAATGAGCAGTTCTTC
CASTSRGGVGSNEQFF
>TRBJ2-7|.|TRBV5-6|.
TGTGCCAGCAGCTTGGCCCCAGGCGCCTACGAGCAGTACTTC
CASSLAPGAYEQYF
>TRBJ2-2|.|TRBV7-2|.
TGCGCCAGCAGCCAAGGACCAGGGGCTATCAACCCGAACACCGGGGAGCTGCTTTTT
CASSQGPGAINPNTGELLF
>TRBJ1-6|.|TRBV5-6|.
TGTGCCAGCAGCCGGGGGGCGTTAGGTAATTCACCCCTCCACTTT
CASSRGALGNSPLHF
>TRBJ2-3|TRBD1|TRBV20-1|.
TGCAGTGCTTTCAGGGGGCGGAACACAGATACGCAGTATTTT
CSAFRGRNTDTQYF
>TRBJ2-1|TRBD1|TRBV19|.
TGTGCCAGTAGTCCCCAGGACAGGGAACGAGAGCAGTTCTTC
CASSPQDREREQFF
>TRBJ1-6|.|TRBV10-1|.
TGCGCCAGCAGACTGAAGACGCTCCTCCACTTT
CASRLKTLLHF
>TRBJ2-2|TRBD2|TRBV13|.
TGTGCCAGCAGCTTAGTGGGAGCGGGGGGTTTGATCGGGGAGCTGTTTTTT
CASSLVGAGGLIGELFF
>TRBJ2-7|.|TRBV20-1|.
TGCAGTGCTAGGGACAGAATCTACGAGCAGTACTTC
CSARDRIYEQYF
>TRBJ2-3|.|TRBV24-1|.
TGTGCCACCAGTGATTTGGGCACTAGCAACACAGATACGCAGTATTTT
CATSDLGTSNTDTQYF
>TRBJ2-5|TRBD2|TRBV5-4|.
TGTGCCAGCAGCCGGGGGAGCGGGGGAGGAGAGACCCAGTACTTC
CASSRGSGGGETQYF
>TRBJ2-7|.|TRBV7-9|many
TGTGCCAGCAGCACAGTGCTCAGGGAGCAGTACTTC
CASSTVLREQYF
>TRBJ2-7|TRBD2|TRBV7-2|.
TGTGCCAGCAGCTTAGGGCTAGCGGGAGGGTCCTACGAGCAGTACTTC
CASSLGLAGGSYEQYF
>TRBJ2-7|.|TRBV7-2|medium-sized
TGTGCCAGCAGCTTAGAGACAGTCCAGTACTTC
CASSLETVQYF
>TRBJ1-6|TRBD1|TRBV10-3|.
TGTGCCATCAGCGGACAGGGTGATCGCTCCTATAATTCACCCCTCCACTTT
CAISGQGDRSYNSPLHF
>TRBJ2-7|.|TRBV12-1|.
TGTGCCAGCAGCCCCCGGGACTCCGGCGAGCAGTACTTC
CASSPRDSGEQYF
>TRBJ1-6|TRBD1|TRBV5-4|many
TGTGCCAGCAGCCCAGGGACAGGGCTTAATTCACCCCTCCACTTT
CASSPGTGLNSPLHF
>TRBJ1-4|.|TRBV7-2|once
TGTGCCAGCAAGACGGACTACAATGAAAAACTGTTTTTT
CASKTDYNEKLFF
>TRBJ1-1|.|TRBV7-9|.
TGTGCCAGCAGCTTAGACCGAGGGGCACACCATGGAGCTTTCTTT
CASSLDRGAHHGAFF
>TRBJ2-3|.|TRBV7-9|large
TGTGCCAGCAGCTTAGGACAAGACACAGATACGCAGTATTTT
CASSLGQDTDTQYF
>TRBJ2-6|TRBD1|TRBV29-1|many
TGCAGCGTTGAAAGGACAGGGGGCGCTGGGGCCAACGTCCTGACTTTC
CSVERTGGAGANVLTF
>TRBJ2-5|TRBD1|TRBV15|.
TGTGCCACCAGCAGTCCTCCAGGGGGCGAGGAGACCCAGTACTTC
CATSSPPGGEETQYF
>TRBJ2-1|TRBD2|TRBV12-5|.
TGTGCTAGTGGTTTGCTCCCACAGGGCGTGACTAGCGGGGGGCCAAGCTCCTACAATGAGCAGTTCTTC
CASGLLPQGVTSGGPSSYNEQFF
>TRBJ2-1|.|TRBV19|.
TGTGCCAGTCGGCGGGATGGCTACAATGAGCAGTTCTTC
CASRRDGYNEQFF
>TRBJ2-7|.|TRBV6-6|many
TGTGCCAGCAGTTACTCGAAGCCTTCCCTCTACGAGCAGTACTTC
CASSYSKPSLYEQYF
>TRBJ1-3|.|TRBV15|many
TGTGCCACCAGCAGAAGTAGACAGGCGGCTGGAAACACCATATATTTT
CATSRSRQAAGNTIYF
>TRBJ1-1|.|TRBV28|many
TGTGCCAGCAGGGTCACAGGGACTGAAGCTTTCTTT
CASRVTGTEAFF
>TRBJ2-5|TRBD1|TRBV20-1|.
TGCAGTGCTAGTCCCAGGGGGCGGGGAGAAGAGACCCAGTACTTC
CSASPRGRGEETQYF
>TRBJ1-6|.|TRBV24-1|.
TGTGCCACCAGTGGGGCCAGAAAAACAGGTGAGTGCTCCTATAATTCACCCCTCCACTTT
CATSGARKTGECSYNSPLHF
>TRBJ2-5|.|TRBV29-1|.
TGCAGCGTTGTTCGGGACCTAGAGACCCAGTACTTC
CSVVRDLETQYF
>TRBJ2-3|TRBD2|TRBV6-1|many
TGTGCCAGCAGTGGGGGGACTAGCGAGGCAGATACGCAGTATTTT
CASSGGTSEADTQYF
>TRBJ2-1|TRBD2|TRBV7-9|many
TGTGCCAGCAGCGAACAGCGGGAGGTCAATGAGCAGTTCTTC
CASSEQREVNEQFF
>TRBJ2-1|TRBD1|TRBV27|few
TGTGCCAGCAGTCGCCGGGACAGGGGGCATGAGCAGTTCTTC
CASSRRDRGHEQFF
>TRBJ2-5|.|TRBV5-1|.
TGCGCCAGCAGCTTGGGGGGGTCCACCGGGGAGGAAGGAGAGACCCAGTACTTC
CASSLGGSTGEEGETQYF
>TRBJ2-7|.|TRBV6-5|once
TGTGCCAGCAGTGACTTCCCAGTGGGGGTCGAGCAGTATTTC
CASSDFPVGVEQYF
>TRBJ2-2|.|TRBV7-8|many
TGTGCCAGCAGCTCACAGGATTACTCGAACACCGGGGAGCTGTTTTTT
CASSSQDYSNTGELFF
>TRBJ1-4|.|TRBV2|.
TGTGCCAGCAGGGGACGGGGGGCTGAAAAACTGTTTTTT
CASRGRGAEKLFF
>TRBJ2-5|.|TRBV20-1|.
TGCAGTGCTAGAGAATCGTTGTCTACCCAGTACTTC
CSARESLSTQYF
>TRBJ2-5|TRBD2|TRBV11-2|many
TGTGCCAGCAGCTTAGATCCGGGGGGGAGAGAGACCCAGTACTTC
CASSLDPGGRETQYF
>TRBJ2-7|.|TRBV20-1|many
TGCAGTGCTAGACCCCCGGGTGGCCACGAGCAGTACTTC
CSARPPGGHEQYF
>TRBJ1-2|.|TRBV15|many
TGTGCCACCAGCAGACGGCCCCTGCAGGGCGTGCGGGGCTACACCTTC
CATSRRPLQGVRGYTF
>TRBJ2-1|TRBD2|TRBV7-2|.
TGTGCCAGCAGCCCAAGACTAGCGGCCAGCTCCTATAATGGGCAGTTCTTC
CASSPRLAASSYNGQFF
>TRBJ2-1|.|TRBV7-7|.
TGTGCTAGCAGCTTAAGAGAGGGGGAAGGTGAGCTGTTCTTC
CASSLREGEGELFF